Below, 15 T cell receptor beta chains from the same sample are listed, as sequenced in a study of blood T cell repertoires in COVID-19 (dated by TCRdb to the early 2020s). Receptor libraries were prepared by the immunoSEQ multiplex PCR assay. TCRdb mirrors the immuneACCESS table, restricted to in-frame sequences. Some clones are absent from its copies; in checked studies, under half trace to an unresolved V gene, and the reason for the others is unknown. Present in this sample are some 220,000 clones, about three quarters of which were seen just once. The ten largest clones represent around 7.7% of the sample. The sample was peripheral blood. The receptors stem from a woman between 65 and 79 years old with acute or convalescent COVID-19.

This clone was counted between two and nine times. The rearrangement links TRBV6-5 to TRBJ1-2; 7 nucleotides line up with TRBD1. V gave up 0 bases and J gave up 2 bases; unmatched junction bases: 3. CDR3 size: 15 residues. CDR1 and CDR2 (germline): MNHEY, SVGAGI. This chain's CDR3 is CASSYSTGLNYGYTF. The DNA for the CDR3 is TGTGCCAGCAGTTACTCGACAGGGCTCAACTATGGCTACACCTTC.

The chain uses TRBV4-1 and TRBJ1-1, with D perhaps matching TRBD1 (5 bases). The CDR3 contains 15 residues. V lost 2 bases and J lost 1, with 11 bases in between. Germline V gene data show CDR1 as MGHRA and CDR2 as YSYEKL. CDR3 coding DNA: TGCGCCAGCAGCCAAATCGGACAACAGAACACTGAAGCTTTCTTT. Its translation is CASSQIGQQNTEAFF.

This chain connects TRBV7-2 to TRBJ2-4; 12 bases align to TRBD1. Germline V gene sequence: CDR1 SGHTA, CDR2 FQGNSA. V lost 2 bases, J lost 8 bases, and 10 bases stayed unmatched. The CDR3 is 17 residues long. CDR3 region: CASSLTRDRGLGDIQYF. DNA for the CDR3: TGTGCCAGCAGCTTAACCCGGGACAGGGGGCTGGGGGACATTCAGTACTTC.

The gene calls are TRBV5-6 and TRBJ2-4; 8 bases align to TRBD2. CDR1 is SGHDT, CDR2 YYEEEE, per germline. This CDR3 has 16 amino acids. V was pared by 4 bases and J by 2 bases, with 8 bases of the junction left unmatched. The CDR3 protein is CASSPTGGGTKNIQYF. In DNA, the CDR3 is TGTGCCAGCAGCCCTACCGGGGGGGGAACCAAAAACATTCAGTACTTC.

This sequence joins TRBV5-1 and TRBJ1-6; TRBD1 might be the D (5 bases). The germline V gene encodes CDR1 SGHRS and CDR2 YFSETQ. The CDR3 spans 14 residues. V was pared by 4 bases and J by 10 bases, with 15 bases between. The CDR3 coding sequence is TGCGCCAGCAGCCCGCAGACAACAGGATCACCCCTCCACTTT. This translates into CASSPQTTGSPLHF.

The chain joins TRBV5-1 to TRBJ2-3; D is unresolved. Germline V gene sequence: CDR1 SGHRS, CDR2 YFSETQ. V dropped 6 bases and J dropped 2 bases, with 13 bases sitting between them. CDR3 length: 14 amino acids. CDR3: CASTLSGLTDTQYF. CDR3 coding DNA: TGCGCCAGCACCCTATCTGGTCTCACAGATACGCAGTATTTT. Full variable domain (rest looked up from reference TRBV5-1 and TRBJ2-3): KAGVTQTPRYLIKTRGQQVTLSCSPISGHRSVSWYQQTPGQGLQFLFEYFSETQRNKGNFPGRFSGRQFSNSRSEMNVSTLELGDSALYLCASTLSGLTDTQYFGPGTRLTVL.

The chain recombines TRBV7-3 with TRBJ2-5; TRBD2 matches 15 bases. The CDR3 runs to 18 residues. V lost 5 bases and J lost 2; bases outside the gene matches: 9. CDR1 is SGHTA, CDR2 FQGTGA, per germline. CDR3 bases: TGTGCCAGCAGCCACGGACTAGCGGGGGGGCCGGGACAAGAGACCCAGTACTTC. As protein: CASSHGLAGGPGQETQYF.

This rearrangement joins TRBV10-1 to TRBJ2-7, with a possible D match to TRBD2 (6 bases). The germline V gene has CDR1 WNHNN and CDR2 SYGVQD (reference sequence). The CDR3 sequence is 12 residues long. The V end lost 4 bases, the J end lost 7 bases, and 11 bases lay between the germline ends. The CDR3 DNA sequence: TGCGCCAGCAGTGTCAGCGCGGGAGAGCAGTACTTC. This codes for CASSVSAGEQYF.

This clone occurred once. This CDR3 is CASSLGGYSLGEQYF. CDR3 DNA sequence: TGTGCCAGCAGCTTAGGAGGCTACAGTCTCGGCGAGCAGTACTTC. V gene TRBV7-3 combines with J gene TRBJ2-7; a weak D match, TRBD2 (5 bases). This CDR3 contains 15 residues. The V end lost 2 bases, the J end lost 6 bases, and 17 bases lay between the germline ends. Germline-derived CDR1 and CDR2 are SGHTA and FQGTGA.

This clone was observed once. The rearrangement uses TRBV5-5 and TRBJ2-4, with D maybe TRBD1 (6 bases). Germline V gives CDR1 SGHKS, CDR2 YYEKEE (reference sequence). The V end was cut by 0 bases, the J end by 3 bases, with 13 bases between. CDR3 length: 16 residues. The CDR3 protein is CASSLGADRFKNIQYF. CDR3 DNA: TGTGCCAGCAGCTTGGGTGCCGACAGGTTCAAAAACATTCAGTACTTC.

The rearrangement joins TRBV2 to TRBJ2-5; D might be TRBD2 (5 bases). The V end lost 3 bases, the J end lost 8 bases, and 10 bases lay between the germline ends. This CDR3 contains 12 residues. The V gene's germline CDR1 is SNHLY and CDR2 FYNNEI. CDR3 region: CASSDRDSTQYF. The CDR3 nucleotides read TGTGCCAGCAGTGACCGGGATTCAACCCAGTACTTC. The variable domain in full, with the rest retrieved from reference TRBV2 and TRBJ2-5, is EPEVTQTPSHQVTQMGQEVILRCVPISNHLYFYWYRQILGQKVEFLVSFYNNEISEKSEIFDDQFSVERPDGSNFTLKIRSTKLEDSAMYFCASSDRDSTQYFGPGTRLLVL.

J is TRBJ2-1 and V is TRBV9; 13 nucleotides agree with TRBD2. The J segment lost 10 bases and the V segment lost 5 bases, leaving 6 bases of the junction unmatched. This CDR3 contains 14 residues. Germline assignment: CDR1 SGDLS and CDR2 YYNGEE. The CDR3 region is CASSKLAGGQEQFF. The CDR3, as DNA: TGTGCCAGCAGTAAACTAGCGGGGGGGCAGGAGCAGTTCTTC.

The chain is built from TRBV9 and TRBJ1-2; 7 bases map to TRBD1. The V gene's germline CDR1 is SGDLS and CDR2 YYNGEE. V lost 3 bases, J lost 5 bases, and 10 bases stayed unmatched. The CDR3 covers 15 residues. DNA of the CDR3: TGTGCCAGCAGCGGATGGGAGCAGGGGGATTATGGCTACACCTTC. Its translation is CASSGWEQGDYGYTF.

The chain couples TRBV6-2 or TRBV6-3 to TRBJ1-2, with D unresolved. Germline CDR1 MNHEY, CDR2 SVGEGT. Trimming cost V 6 bases and J 4 bases, with 12 bases left between them. The CDR3 length is 13 residues. The CDR3 region has the DNA TGTGCCAGCAGCTTCGGGGAGGTCTATGGCTACACCTTC. Encoded protein: CASSFGEVYGYTF.

This clone came up a few times. The chain has TRBV7-8 and TRBJ2-7; a weak D match, TRBD1 (5 bases). This CDR3 region has 15 residues. V was clipped by 3 bases and J by 5 bases, with 17 bases between them. Germline CDR1 reads SGHVS; CDR2 reads FQNEAQ. In DNA, the CDR3 is TGTGCCAGCAGCTTTGGGCAGGGCCGAAGGGACGAGCAGTACTTC. It is translated as CASSFGQGRRDEQYF.